This T cell receptor (beta chain) was captured in a study of siplizumab effects on memory and regulatory T cells. Study-level results: Sequences that were alloreactive and traceable to unstimulated CD4+ memory cells were significantly reduced by siplizumab. The authors could not assign a naive or memory phenotype to roughly 80-96% of proliferating CD4+ or CD8+ clones. Proliferating Tregs' suppressive function in siplizumab cultures went unconfirmed.

Concerning this clone: Its specificity is unknown.

Measured with immunoSEQ multiplex PCR; TCRdb has only the in-frame clones, and not every one. The table has about 100,000 clones, roughly 94% seen once. The CDR3 contains 13 residues. V gave up 1 base and J gave up 3 bases, with 3 bases separating them. Germline V gene sequence: CDR1 SGHTA, CDR2 FQGNSA. The sequenced sample consisted of Tregs sorted from blood. The sequence was collected from a human donor in good health. The rearrangement links TRBV7-2 to TRBJ2-2; D is unclear. CDR3 in amino acids: CASSLVHTGELFF. The CDR3 nucleotides are TGTGCCAGCAGCTTAGTACACACCGGGGAGCTGTTTTTT. Complete variable domain (other parts from reference TRBV7-2 and TRBJ2-2): GAGVSQSPSNKVTEKGKDVELRCDPISGHTALYWYRQSLGQGLEFLIYFQGNSAPDKSGLPSDRFSAERTGGSVSTLTIQRTQQEDSAVYLCASSLVHTGELFFGEGSRLTVL.